These 14 T cell receptor beta chains originate from one sample sequenced in a study of shared clonotypes between healthy human individuals. Repertoires were generated with immunoSEQ multiplex PCR, while TCRdb's copy carries only in-frame clones and drops some. The profile shows some 790,000 clones, roughly two thirds of them singletons. Sequenced input: memory CD4+ T cells sorted from blood. As to subset: CD45RA-negative fraction. Receptor source: a woman between 25 and 40 years old in good health.

The CDR3 nucleotides read TGTGCCAGCAGCTTAGCTCTCGGGGGGACTAACTATGGCTACACCTTC. It specifies CASSLALGGTNYGYTF. The chain has TRBV7-2 and TRBJ1-2, with D possibly being TRBD1 (5 bases). Germline V gives CDR1 SGHTA, CDR2 FQGNSA. The CDR3 contains 16 residues. V shed 0 bases and J shed 0 bases, with 11 bases lying between them. The complete variable domain, with remaining parts taken from reference TRBV7-2 and TRBJ1-2, reads GAGVSQSPSNKVTEKGKDVELRCDPISGHTALYWYRQSLGQGLEFLIYFQGNSAPDKSGLPSDRFSAERTGGSVSTLTIQRTQQEDSAVYLCASSLALGGTNYGYTFGSGTRLTVV.

The chain links TRBV7-2 to TRBJ2-3, with a tentative D call TRBD2 (5 bases). The V end lost 5 bases, the J end lost 4 bases, and 16 bases lay between the germline ends. The V gene's germline CDR1 is SGHTA and CDR2 FQGNSA. The CDR3 has 15 amino acids. The CDR3 DNA reads as TGTGCCAGCAGCGTCATAGCGTTGACGGCAGATACGCAGTATTTT. Its protein product is CASSVIALTADTQYF.

The rearrangement joins TRBV29-1 to TRBJ2-4, with D tentatively TRBD2 (6 bases). Per germline, CDR1 SQVTM and CDR2 ANQGSEA. The germline V and J ends were trimmed by 4 bases and 3 bases, with 19 bases remaining between them. This CDR3 is built from 16 residues. The CDR3 DNA sequence: TGCAGCGTTGCCAAAGGCCAGACCGGGGGCAAAAACATTCAGTACTTC. Translation: CSVAKGQTGGKNIQYF.

V and J are TRBV10-2 and TRBJ1-5, with TRBD1 as a possible D gene (6 bases). CDR1 is WSHSY and CDR2 is SAAADI in the germline V gene. V was clipped by 5 bases and J by 7 bases, with 12 bases between them. The CDR3 is 13 amino acids. CDR3 bases: TGCGCCAGCAGTTCACAGGGCCTCCAGCCCCAGCATTTT. Its protein product is CASSSQGLQPQHF.

For this clone: The same CDR3 also results from other DNA sequences found in this sample. J is TRBJ1-1 and V is TRBV18; tentative D call: TRBD1 (5 bases). Germline V gene sequence: CDR1 KGHSH, CDR2 LQKENI. The CDR3 is 17 amino acids. The V and J ends lost 0 bases and 0 bases respectively, with 14 bases between them. The CDR3 nucleotides are TGTGCCAGCTCACCACCAGGTCGGGGGGGATTGAACACTGAAGCTTTCTTT. Protein product: CASSPPGRGGLNTEAFF. The full variable domain, completed using reference TRBV18 and TRBJ1-1, is NAGVMQNPRHLVRRRGQEARLRCSPMKGHSHVYWYRQLPEEGLKFMVYLQKENIIDESGMPKERFSAEFPKEGPSILRIQQVVRGDSAAYFCASSPPGRGGLNTEAFFGQGTRLTVV.

Here the CDR3 DNA reads TGTGCCAGCAGCTTATTGGGGGGATACAACTACGAGCAGTACTTC. Its protein is CASSLLGGYNYEQYF. V gene TRBV7-2 combines with J gene TRBJ2-7; possibly TRBD2 for D (6 bases). Trimming shortened V by 2 bases and J by 3 bases, and 14 bases separated the two germline ends. Germline values: CDR1 SGHTA, CDR2 FQGNSA. The CDR3 is 15 residues long.

The table lists this clone with a count of one. The chain carries TRBV10-1 and TRBJ2-7; D perhaps matches TRBD1 (5 bases). CDR1 WNHNN and CDR2 SYGVQD come from the germline V gene (reference sequence). The V and J ends lost 2 bases and 3 bases respectively, with 14 bases between them. This CDR3 contains 15 residues. The CDR3 coding sequence is TGCGCCAGCAGTGAGGGGATTTGGCAGGGCTACGAGCAGTACTTC. Translation gives CASSEGIWQGYEQYF.

This chain uses TRBV7-6 with TRBJ1-4, with D perhaps TRBD1 (5 bases). Trimming took 1 base from V and 8 from J, leaving 14 bases between them. Germline V gene sequence: CDR1 SGHVS, CDR2 FNYEAQ. This CDR3 spans 15 amino acids. This CDR3 is CASSLVAGYEEKLFF. The CDR3, as DNA: TGTGCCAGCAGCTTAGTTGCAGGGTATGAGGAAAAACTGTTTTTT.

This chain connects TRBV7-2 to TRBJ1-4; D not resolved. The germline V and J ends were trimmed by 2 bases and 8 bases, with 9 bases remaining between them. This CDR3 has 13 residues. In germline, CDR1 is SGHTA, CDR2 FQGNSA. CDR3 protein: CASSLRIREKLFF. The CDR3 coding sequence is TGTGCCAGCAGCTTAAGAATCAGAGAAAAACTGTTTTTT.

The V and J genes are TRBV4-2 and TRBJ2-4, with 7 positions matching TRBD1. CDR3 length equals 12 residues. Germline V gene data show CDR1 as LGHNA and CDR2 as YNFKEQ. Trimming at V came to 5 bases and at J to 10 bases, leaving 5 bases not matched to a gene. CDR3 in amino acids: CASSAARGIQYF. The DNA of the CDR3 is TGTGCCAGCAGCGCGGCCAGGGGGATTCAGTACTTC.

V is TRBV28 and J is TRBJ1-1, with TRBD1 identical over 7 bases. Trimming removed 6 bases from V and 4 bases from J; junction bases left unmatched: 11. Germline V gene sequence: CDR1 MDHEN, CDR2 SYDVKM. The CDR3 has 15 amino acids. CDR3 sequence reads: CASSLRDSGGTEAFF. CDR3 coding DNA: TGTGCCAGCAGCCTCCGGGACAGCGGAGGCACTGAAGCTTTCTTT.

J is TRBJ1-1 and V is TRBV5-1; TRBD1 matches 8 bases. The germline CDR1 and CDR2 sequences are SGHRS and YFSETQ. CDR3 length: 17 residues. J gave up 2 bases and V 1 base, and 10 bases lay outside the gene matches. The CDR3 bases are TGCGCCAGCAGCTTGACAGGGGGGAAGCGCCCTAACACTGAAGCTTTCTTT. Translating gives CASSLTGGKRPNTEAFF. Filled out from reference TRBV5-1 and TRBJ1-1, the complete variable domain reads KAGVTQTPRYLIKTRGQQVTLSCSPISGHRSVSWYQQTPGQGLQFLFEYFSETQRNKGNFPGRFSGRQFSNSRSEMNVSTLELGDSALYLCASSLTGGKRPNTEAFFGQGTRLTVV.

The chain is built from TRBV6-5 and TRBJ1-5; D ambiguous. The germline V gene has CDR1 MNHEY and CDR2 SVGAGI. This CDR3 has 14 residues. The V end lost 5 bases, the J end lost 6 bases, and 14 bases lay between the germline ends. The chain's CDR3 is CASSPAGRAQPQHF. The CDR3 DNA reads TGTGCCAGCAGTCCGGCGGGGAGGGCTCAGCCCCAGCATTTT.

In this sample, this clone turned up a few times. The chain recombines TRBV5-8 with TRBJ1-2; 9 bases are shared with TRBD1. With V trimmed by 1 base and J by 7 bases, 8 bases remained unmatched. The CDR3 loop spans 15 amino acids. CDR1 is SGHTS, CDR2 YDEGEE, per germline. The CDR3 DNA is TGTGCCAGCAGCTTGCAGGGACAGGGATCAGGTGGCTACACCTTC. Amino acid sequence: CASSLQGQGSGGYTF.